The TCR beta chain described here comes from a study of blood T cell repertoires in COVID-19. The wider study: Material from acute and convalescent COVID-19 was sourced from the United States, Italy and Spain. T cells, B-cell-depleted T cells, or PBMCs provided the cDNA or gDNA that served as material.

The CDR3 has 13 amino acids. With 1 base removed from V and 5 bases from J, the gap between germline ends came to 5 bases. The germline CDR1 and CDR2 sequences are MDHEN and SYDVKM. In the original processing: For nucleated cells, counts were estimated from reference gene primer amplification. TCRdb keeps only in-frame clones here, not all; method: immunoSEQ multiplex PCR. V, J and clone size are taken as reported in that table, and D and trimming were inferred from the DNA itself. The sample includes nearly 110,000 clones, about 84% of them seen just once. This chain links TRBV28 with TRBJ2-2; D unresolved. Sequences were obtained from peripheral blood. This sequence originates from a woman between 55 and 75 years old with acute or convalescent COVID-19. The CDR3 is CASSLYQTGELFF. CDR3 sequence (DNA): TGTGCCAGCAGTTTATACCAGACCGGGGAGCTGTTTTTT.